The TCR beta chain described here comes from a study of CD8 T cells in Susac syndrome. It was with random hexamers that 0.5 to 1 ug RNA was reverse transcribed. MiXCR, applied by TCRdb to the immunoSEQ multiplex PCR reads, yields one record per CDR3 protein. Among 85,000 to 95,000 distinct CDR3 sequences listed, about 93% were seen once. Negative isolation was used for CD8+ and CD4+ T cells, and FACS enrichment was applied to TEMRA cells. Between the trimmed V and J ends, which lost 5 bases and 0 bases, there was a span of 8 bases. CDR1 is GTSNPN, CDR2 SVGIG, per germline (reference sequence). This CDR3 contains 13 residues.

Sequencing used CD4+ T cells from PBMCs. The sequence came from a human donor with Susac syndrome. The chain uses TRBV30 and TRBJ2-1; D is undetermined. This CDR3 is CAWDPVSYNEQFF. CDR3 in DNA: TGTGCCTGGGACCCCGTCTCCTACAATGAGCAGTTCTTC.